This T cell receptor (beta chain) appears in the sequencing data of a study of neoadjuvant nivolumab and ipilimumab in lung cancer. Measured with immunoSEQ multiplex PCR; TCRdb has only the in-frame clones, and not every one. The sample contains tens of thousands of clones, more than 65% of which appear only once. Regarding the study as a whole: Only two of four nivolumab-treated tumors gained richness and clonality by surgery. Blood richness before therapy tracked richness in tumors resected after neoadjuvant therapy.

Comments on this clone: Its antigen is unidentified.

The source material was peripheral blood, sampled before neoadjuvant nivolumab, alone or with ipilimumab. This TCR was recovered from an adult with non-small cell lung cancer.

CDR3 protein: CASSLPPWTGGYTF. The CDR3 region has the DNA TGTGCCAGCAGTTTGCCCCCATGGACGGGCGGCTACACCTTC. The gene calls are TRBV7-2 and TRBJ1-2; D ambiguous. Germline V gene sequence: CDR1 SGHTA, CDR2 FQGNSA. The CDR3 is 14 residues long. Trimming pared 6 bases from V and 8 bases from J, leaving 19 bases between.